This TCR beta chain is drawn from a study of shared clonotypes between healthy human individuals. The germline CDR1 and CDR2 sequences are SGHDT and YYEEEE. Germline trimming cut 4 bases from V and 2 bases from J; bases unmatched to any gene: 4. This CDR3 is built from 14 residues. Generated by immunoSEQ multiplex PCR, the TCRdb table keeps only in-frame clones and is missing some. This table has roughly 1,500,000 clones, about 98% appearing once. The clonotype originates from a man aged 30 to 45 in good health. The chain uses TRBV5-6 and TRBJ2-3, with 7 nucleotides matching TRBD1. Sequencing was performed on naive CD4+ T cells sorted from blood. The subset is: CD45RA+ positively selected. The CDR3, as DNA: TGTGCCAGCAGCCAGGGGGTACCCACAGATACGCAGTATTTT. Amino acids: CASSQGVPTDTQYF.